This TCR beta chain was sequenced in a study of blood T cell repertoires in COVID-19. As for the study in general: T cells, B-cell-depleted T cells, or PBMCs supplied cDNA or gDNA.

Authors' methods: Scientists estimated how many nucleated cells there were by amplifying reference gene primers. Repertoires were generated with immunoSEQ multiplex PCR, while TCRdb's copy carries only in-frame clones and drops some. V and J calls and clone size come straight from that table; D and trimming were deduced from the DNA. Of 250,000 to 350,000 clones detected, approximately 90% appear once; the ten largest clones hold 4%. The germline CDR1 and CDR2 sequences are SGHAT and FQNNGV. The length of the CDR3 is 11 residues. V was pared by 1 base and J by 7 bases, with 5 bases between. The sample comprised peripheral blood. The TCR originated in a woman aged 50 to 60 with active or convalescent COVID-19. The chain has TRBV11-2 and TRBJ2-7; the D is unclear. CDR3: CASSLVQEQYF. The CDR3 DNA is TGTGCCAGCAGCTTAGTGCAGGAGCAGTACTTC. The full variable domain, in which reference TRBV11-2 and TRBJ2-7 provide the parts outside the CDR3, is EAGVAQSPRYKIIEKRQSVAFWCNPISGHATLYWYQQILGQGPKLLIQFQNNGVVDDSQLPKDRFSAERLKGVDSTLKIQPAKLEDSAVYLCASSLVQEQYFGPGTRLTVT.